The clone carrying this TCR beta chain was counted ten times or more. With 5 bases clipped from V and 1 base from J, the junction kept 14 bases outside the gene matches. This CDR3 contains 17 residues. This sample's time point: newly diagnosed GD, antithyroid drugs for less than 3 months. Making the TCR library involved RNA that had been extracted from PBMCs. Graves' disease diagnosis followed American Thyroid Association guidelines. The sample comes from a study of regulatory T cells in long-lasting Graves disease. Across the study: Under 3 months of antithyroid drugs had been taken by newly diagnosed Graves' patients.

Building the TCR beta libraries relied on iRepertoire HTBI primers, and CDR3 regions underwent Arm-PCR. Using its own MiXCR run on the multiplex PCR reads, TCRdb lists one record per CDR3 protein. The table has 550,000 to 700,000 distinct CDR3 sequences, about 15% seen once. The sample was also linked to a second study, of T cells in Graves' hyperthyroidism and ophthalmopathy. As that study records: Blood also held most thyroid clonotypes expanded beyond 0.001.

The sample in question was peripheral blood mononuclear cells (PBMCs), obtained at new diagnosis, from a patient treated with antithyroid drugs. The chain joins TRBV12-3 or TRBV12-4 to TRBJ2-7; TRBD1 matches 7 bases. The clonotype was recovered from a man between 18 and 29 years old with Graves disease. Written as DNA, the CDR3 is TGTGCCAGCAGTGGCTTAGAGGGGGCCCAAAGATCCTACGAGCAGTACTTC. Its protein is CASSGLEGAQRSYEQYF.